A single T cell receptor (beta chain) is shown here with its context. Only in-frame clones appear in the TCRdb table, and some are missing; sequencing was by immunoSEQ multiplex PCR. The data show some 200,000 clones, around 84% seen once. The CDR3 has 19 amino acids. CDR1 is LGHDT, CDR2 YNNKEL, per germline (reference sequence). V lost 4 bases to trimming and J lost 1 base; unmatched junction nucleotides: 14. This entry comes from a study of blood T cell repertoires in COVID-19. The wider study: From the United States, Italy and Spain came samples of acute and convalescent COVID-19.

The sequenced material came from peripheral blood. This sequence was found in a man aged 50-59 years who had recovered from COVID-19. The genes are TRBV3-1 (or the pseudogene TRBV3-2) and TRBJ2-1; 9 nucleotides agree with TRBD2. The CDR3 spells CASSPLVGSGRGSYNEQFF. The CDR3 coding sequence is TGTGCCAGCAGCCCCCTCGTGGGTAGCGGGAGAGGATCCTACAATGAGCAGTTCTTC.